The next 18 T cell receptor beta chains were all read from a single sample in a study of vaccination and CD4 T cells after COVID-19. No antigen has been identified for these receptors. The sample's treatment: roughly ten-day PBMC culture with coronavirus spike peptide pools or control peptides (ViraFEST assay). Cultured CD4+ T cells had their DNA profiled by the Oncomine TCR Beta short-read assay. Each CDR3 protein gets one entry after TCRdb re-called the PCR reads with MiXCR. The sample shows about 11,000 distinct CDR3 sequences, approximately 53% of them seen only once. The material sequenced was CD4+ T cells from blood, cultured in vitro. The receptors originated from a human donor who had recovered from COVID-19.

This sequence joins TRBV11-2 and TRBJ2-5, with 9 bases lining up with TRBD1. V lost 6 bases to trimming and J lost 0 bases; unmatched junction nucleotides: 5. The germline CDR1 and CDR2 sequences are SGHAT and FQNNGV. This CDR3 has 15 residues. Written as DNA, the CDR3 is TGTGCCAGCAGGCCGACAGGGGGTAACCAAGAGACCCAGTACTTC. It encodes CASRPTGGNQETQYF. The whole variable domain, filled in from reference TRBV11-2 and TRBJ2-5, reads EAGVAQSPRYKIIEKRQSVAFWCNPISGHATLYWYQQILGQGPKLLIQFQNNGVVDDSQLPKDRFSAERLKGVDSTLKIQPAKLEDSAVYLCASRPTGGNQETQYFGPGTRLLVL.

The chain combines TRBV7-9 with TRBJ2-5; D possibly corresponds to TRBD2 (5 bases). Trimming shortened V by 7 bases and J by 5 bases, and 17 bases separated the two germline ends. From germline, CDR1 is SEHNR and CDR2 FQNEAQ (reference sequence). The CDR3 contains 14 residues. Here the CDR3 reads CASNTPERGETQYF. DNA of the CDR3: TGTGCCAGCAACACCCCCGAACGAGGGGAGACCCAGTACTTC.

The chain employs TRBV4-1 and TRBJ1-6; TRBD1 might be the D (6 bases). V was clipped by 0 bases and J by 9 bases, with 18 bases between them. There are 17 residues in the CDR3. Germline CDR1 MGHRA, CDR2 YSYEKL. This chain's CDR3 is CASSQDIRREGVSPLHF. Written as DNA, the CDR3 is TGCGCCAGCAGCCAAGATATTAGGCGGGAGGGGGTTTCACCCCTCCACTTT.

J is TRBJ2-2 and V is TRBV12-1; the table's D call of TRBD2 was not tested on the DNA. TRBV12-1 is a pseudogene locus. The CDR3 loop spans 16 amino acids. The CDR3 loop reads CASSFPSGRGTGELFF. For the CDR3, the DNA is TGTGCCAGCAGCTTTCCTAGCGGGAGGGGCACCGGGGAGCTGTTTTTT.

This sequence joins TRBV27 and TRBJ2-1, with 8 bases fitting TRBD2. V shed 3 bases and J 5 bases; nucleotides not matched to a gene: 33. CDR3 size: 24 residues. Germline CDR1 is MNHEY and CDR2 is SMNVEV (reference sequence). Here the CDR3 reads CASSFFRLGGSMFSGETKHNEQFF. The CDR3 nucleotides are TGTGCCAGCAGTTTTTTCCGTCTGGGGGGCAGCATGTTTAGCGGGGAGACTAAACACAATGAGCAGTTCTTC.

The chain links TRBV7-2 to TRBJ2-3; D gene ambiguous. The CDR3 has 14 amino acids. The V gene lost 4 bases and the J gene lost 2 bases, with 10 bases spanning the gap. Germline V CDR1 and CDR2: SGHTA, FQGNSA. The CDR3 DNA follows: TGTGCCAGCAGCTATAGTATTTTCACAGATACGCAGTATTTT. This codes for CASSYSIFTDTQYF.

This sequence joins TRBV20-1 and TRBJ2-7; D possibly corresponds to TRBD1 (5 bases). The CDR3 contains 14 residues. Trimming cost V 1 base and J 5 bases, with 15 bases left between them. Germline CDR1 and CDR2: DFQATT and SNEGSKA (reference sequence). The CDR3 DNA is TGCAGTGCTAGAGGGTGGCAGGGCGGCCACGAGCAGTACTTC. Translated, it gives CSARGWQGGHEQYF.

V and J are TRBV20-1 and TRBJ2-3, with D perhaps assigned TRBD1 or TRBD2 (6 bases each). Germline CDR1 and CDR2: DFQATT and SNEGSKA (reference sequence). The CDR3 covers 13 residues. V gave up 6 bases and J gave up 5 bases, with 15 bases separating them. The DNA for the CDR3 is TGCAGTGCATTTTGGGGGGCCGGAGATACGCAGTATTTT. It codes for CSAFWGAGDTQYF.

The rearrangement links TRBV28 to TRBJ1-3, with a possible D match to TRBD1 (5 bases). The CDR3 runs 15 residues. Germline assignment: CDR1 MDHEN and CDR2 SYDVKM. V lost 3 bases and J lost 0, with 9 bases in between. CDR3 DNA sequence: TGTGCCAGCAGTTTGGGGGGTAGCTCTGGAAACACCATATATTTT. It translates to CASSLGGSSGNTIYF.

Here the CDR3 DNA reads TGTGCCAGCAGCGGATGGTGGAGCACAGATACGCAGTATTTT. It encodes CASSGWWSTDTQYF. V is TRBV6-2 or TRBV6-3 and J is TRBJ2-3; D remains unclear. The germline CDR1 and CDR2 sequences are MNHEY and SVGEGT. Trimming removed 6 bases at V and 0 bases at J, with 10 bases between. This CDR3 spans 14 amino acids.

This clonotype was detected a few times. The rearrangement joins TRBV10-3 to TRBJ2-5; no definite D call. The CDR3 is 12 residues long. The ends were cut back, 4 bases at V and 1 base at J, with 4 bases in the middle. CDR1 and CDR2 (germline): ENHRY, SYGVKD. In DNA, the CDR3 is TGTGCCATCAGTGCAATCCAAGAGACCCAGTACTTC. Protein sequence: CAISAIQETQYF.

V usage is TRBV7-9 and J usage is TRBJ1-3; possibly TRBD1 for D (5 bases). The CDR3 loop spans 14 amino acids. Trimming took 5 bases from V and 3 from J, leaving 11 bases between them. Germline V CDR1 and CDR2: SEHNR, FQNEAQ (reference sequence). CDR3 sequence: CASSPGRGGNTIYF. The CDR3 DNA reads TGTGCCAGCAGCCCCGGTAGGGGTGGAAACACCATATATTTT.

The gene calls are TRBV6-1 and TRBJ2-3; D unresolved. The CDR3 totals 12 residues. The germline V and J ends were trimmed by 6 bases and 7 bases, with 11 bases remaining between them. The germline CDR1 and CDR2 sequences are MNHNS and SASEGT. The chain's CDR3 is CASSSGYYTQYF. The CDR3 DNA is TGTGCCAGCAGCTCGGGTTACTATACGCAGTATTTT.

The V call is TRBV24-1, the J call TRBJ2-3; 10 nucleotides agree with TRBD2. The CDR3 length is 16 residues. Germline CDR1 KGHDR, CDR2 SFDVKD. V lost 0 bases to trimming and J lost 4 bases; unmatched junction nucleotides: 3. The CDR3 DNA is TGTGCCACCAGTGATTTGCCCCTAGCGGGAGCAGATACGCAGTATTTT. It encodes CATSDLPLAGADTQYF.

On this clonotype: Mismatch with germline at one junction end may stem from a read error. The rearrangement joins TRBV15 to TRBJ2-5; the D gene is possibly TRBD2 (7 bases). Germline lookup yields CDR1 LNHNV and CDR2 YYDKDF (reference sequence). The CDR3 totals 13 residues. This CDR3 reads CATSRVGGETRYF. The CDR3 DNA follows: TGTGCCACCAGCAGAGTAGGGGGGGAGACCCGGTACTTC.

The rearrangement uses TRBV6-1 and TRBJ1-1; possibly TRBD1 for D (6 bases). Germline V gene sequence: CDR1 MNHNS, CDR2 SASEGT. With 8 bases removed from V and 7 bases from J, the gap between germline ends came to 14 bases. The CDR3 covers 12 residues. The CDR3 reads CASYRAGGEAFF. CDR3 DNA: TGTGCCAGCTACAGGGCGGGCGGTGAAGCTTTCTTT.

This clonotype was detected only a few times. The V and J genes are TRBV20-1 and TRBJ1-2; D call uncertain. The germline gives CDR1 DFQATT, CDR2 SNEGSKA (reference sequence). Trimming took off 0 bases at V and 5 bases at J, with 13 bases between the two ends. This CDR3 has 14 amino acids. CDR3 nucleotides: TGCAGTGCTAGAGAGACCCTCGACGGGTATGGCTACACCTTC. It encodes CSARETLDGYGYTF.

CDR3 amino acids: CASSPTGRAIEQFF. The CDR3 DNA is TGTGCCAGCAGTCCCACGGGTAGAGCCATTGAGCAGTTCTTC. J is TRBJ2-1 and V is TRBV28; D unclear. V was shortened by 5 bases and J by 9 bases, with 17 bases between the two germline ends. This CDR3 has 14 residues. Germline V gene lookup returns CDR1 MDHEN and CDR2 SYDVKM.